This TCR beta chain stems from a study of blood T cell repertoires in COVID-19. Study in general: The United States, Italy and Spain supplied acute and convalescent COVID-19 samples. Sample material is recorded as cDNA or gDNA derived from T cells, B-cell-depleted T cells, or PBMCs.

Germline V gene data show CDR1 as SGHRS and CDR2 as YFSETQ. The CDR3 sequence is 16 residues long. V lost 3 bases and J lost 1; bases outside the gene matches: 8. Original methodology: Amplification of reference gene primers was used by the study to estimate nucleated cell counts. The assay was immunoSEQ multiplex PCR, and TCRdb's table has in-frame clones only and misses some. The V and J calls and clone size were taken over from that table, and D and trimming were inferred from the DNA. The data contain under 250,000 clones, roughly nine tenths of them seen just once; the ten biggest clones take up 3% to 4%. Categorization into cohorts depended on clinical history that participants reported.

This sequence joins TRBV5-1 and TRBJ1-1; 8 bases align to TRBD1. The source is a woman aged 30 to 39 with acute COVID-19. Sequencing was carried out using PBMCs or T cells enriched from blood (not recorded which). The CDR3 loop is CASSWETGAPNTEAFF. The CDR3 nucleotides are TGCGCCAGCAGCTGGGAGACAGGGGCTCCGAACACTGAAGCTTTCTTT.